Presented here are 21 T cell receptor beta chains from one specimen sequenced in a study of cytomegalovirus exposure and HLA in healthy donors. The primer mix had 60 Vbeta and 13 Jbeta primers. Sequencing used immunoSEQ multiplex PCR; TCRdb keeps in-frame clones, though not all of them. Listed are some 55,000 clones; roughly 7.1% falls within the top ten. The material sequenced was PBMCs. All receptors come from a woman aged 40 to 50 in good health and CMV-seronegative.

The chain carries TRBV7-2 and TRBJ2-7; tentatively, D is TRBD1 (6 bases). V was clipped by 1 base and J by 5 bases, with 21 bases between them. CDR3 length: 17 residues. Germline CDR1 is SGHTA and CDR2 is FQGNSA. The CDR3: CASSLERSPGAVNEQYF. CDR3 sequence (DNA): TGTGCCAGCAGCTTAGAGAGATCCCCAGGGGCCGTTAACGAGCAGTACTTC.

The chain combines TRBV2 with TRBJ1-5, with a tentative D call TRBD1 (5 bases). The CDR3 covers 14 residues. V was clipped by 8 bases and J by 3 bases, with 14 bases between them. Germline V CDR1 and CDR2: SNHLY, FYNNEI. CDR3 amino acids: CASAVGGNNQPQHF. The DNA of the CDR3 is TGTGCCAGCGCTGTGGGGGGGAACAATCAGCCCCAGCATTTT.

The chain joins TRBV19 to TRBJ2-5; tentatively, D is TRBD2 (7 bases). CDR1 LNHDA and CDR2 SQIVND come from the germline V gene (reference sequence). The CDR3 has 13 amino acids. V gave up 5 bases and J gave up 5 bases, with 12 bases separating them. The CDR3, as DNA: TGTGCCAGTAGTCCGGGGGGCCCGGAGACCCAGTACTTC. Encoded protein: CASSPGGPETQYF.

The genes are TRBV5-6 and TRBJ1-2; 9 bases line up with TRBD1. Germline V CDR1 and CDR2: SGHDT, YYEEEE. CDR3 length equals 15 residues. Trimming removed 0 bases from V and 4 bases from J; junction bases left unmatched: 4. This CDR3 reads CASSLGTGALYGYTF. The CDR3 region has the DNA TGTGCCAGCAGCTTGGGGACAGGGGCGCTCTATGGCTACACCTTC. The full variable domain, with the rest looked up from reference TRBV5-6 and TRBJ1-2, is DAGVTQSPTHLIKTRGQQVTLRCSPKSGHDTVSWYQQALGQGPQFIFQYYEEEERQRGNFPDRFSGHQFPNYSSELNVNALLLGDSALYLCASSLGTGALYGYTFGSGTRLTVV.

This chain uses TRBV7-2 with TRBJ2-6; the D is unclear. Trimming removed 6 bases at V and 2 bases at J, with 14 bases between. The CDR3 consists of 16 residues. The germline CDR1 and CDR2 sequences are SGHTA and FQGNSA. The CDR3 loop is CASRERRLAGANVLTF. CDR3 sequence (DNA): TGTGCCAGCAGAGAACGAAGGCTAGCTGGGGCCAACGTCCTGACTTTC.

For the CDR3, the DNA is TGTGCCAGCAGGCCAAACAGGGCCATGAACACTGAAGCTTTCTTT. It is translated as CASRPNRAMNTEAFF. The chain has TRBV2 and TRBJ1-1; possibly TRBD1 for D (6 bases). The length of the CDR3 is 15 residues. Trimming took off 6 bases at V and 0 bases at J, with 14 bases between the two ends. In germline, CDR1 is SNHLY, CDR2 FYNNEI.

The gene calls are TRBV30 and TRBJ2-3; no clear D gene. The germline V gene has CDR1 GTSNPN and CDR2 SVGIG (reference sequence). The CDR3 runs to 14 residues. Trimming took 1 base from V and 0 from J, leaving 8 bases between them. The CDR3 loop is CAWSGQISTDTQYF. In DNA, the CDR3 is TGTGCCTGGAGTGGGCAGATTAGCACAGATACGCAGTATTTT. Based on the CDR3 plus reference TRBV30 and TRBJ2-3, the full variable domain is SQTIHQWPATLVQPVGSPLSLECTVEGTSNPNLYWYRQAAGRGLQLLFYSVGIGQISSEVPQNLSASRPQDRQFILSSKKLLLSDSGFYLCAWSGQISTDTQYFGPGTRLTVL.

The chain couples TRBV5-1 to TRBJ2-7, with D maybe TRBD2 (6 bases). V gave up 4 bases and J gave up 6 bases, with 17 bases separating them. CDR3 length: 14 residues. The germline V gene encodes CDR1 SGHRS and CDR2 YFSETQ. DNA for the CDR3: TGCGCCAGCAGCCTGGACTACCTCAATTTCGAGCAGTACTTC. Translation: CASSLDYLNFEQYF.

The rearrangement links TRBV7-9 to TRBJ1-1; D is perhaps TRBD1 (6 bases). The CDR3 length is 14 residues. V was trimmed by 5 bases and J by 3 bases, leaving 13 bases between them. Germline V gives CDR1 SEHNR, CDR2 FQNEAQ (reference sequence). The CDR3: CASSLQGIYTEAFF. The CDR3 coding sequence is TGTGCCAGCAGCCTACAGGGAATTTACACTGAAGCTTTCTTT.

The chain couples TRBV6-1 to TRBJ1-1; D is possibly TRBD1 (5 bases). This CDR3 is built from 11 residues. The germline V and J ends were trimmed by 7 bases and 6 bases, with 9 bases remaining between them. Germline V gene data show CDR1 as MNHNS and CDR2 as SASEGT. DNA for the CDR3: TGTGCCAGCACCGAGACAGCTGAAGCTTTCTTT. Translated, it gives CASTETAEAFF.

The V gene is TRBV6-5, the J gene TRBJ1-4, with 7 positions matching TRBD1. Germline CDR1 MNHEY, CDR2 SVGAGI. V was clipped by 5 bases and J by 1 base; unmatched bases: 4. The CDR3 has 15 amino acids. In DNA form, the CDR3 reads TGTGCCAGCAGTGCCCGACAGGGAACTAATGAAAAACTGTTTTTT. It codes for CASSARQGTNEKLFF.

The chain recombines TRBV27 with TRBJ2-5; 7 bases line up with TRBD2. Looked up from germline, CDR1 is MNHEY and CDR2 is SMNVEV (reference sequence). The CDR3 totals 17 residues. V was pared by 4 bases and J by 5 bases, with 16 bases of the junction left unmatched. Here the CDR3 reads CASSSSPPSGYRETQYF. Here the CDR3 DNA reads TGTGCCAGCAGTTCTAGCCCCCCTAGCGGCTACAGGGAGACCCAGTACTTC.

CDR3 in DNA: TGTGCCAGCAGCGAGGGGGCCGGGGAGCTGTTTTTT. Translation gives CASSEGAGELFF. The chain uses TRBV9 and TRBJ2-2; the D gene is possibly TRBD1 (6 bases). With 3 bases removed from V and 6 bases from J, the gap between germline ends came to 6 bases. This CDR3 comprises 12 residues. Germline CDR1 is SGDLS and CDR2 is YYNGEE. The full variable domain, with the rest looked up from reference TRBV9 and TRBJ2-2, is DSGVTQTPKHLITATGQRVTLRCSPRSGDLSVYWYQQSLDQGLQFLIQYYNGEERAKGNILERFSAQQFPDLHSELNLSSLELGDSALYFCASSEGAGELFFGEGSRLTVL.

The chain recombines TRBV5-1 with TRBJ1-5, with TRBD1 as a possible D gene (6 bases). CDR1 and CDR2 (germline): SGHRS, YFSETQ. The V gene lost 0 bases and the J gene lost 6 bases, with 10 bases spanning the gap. The CDR3 loop spans 14 amino acids. DNA for the CDR3: TGCGCCAGCAGCTTGGAGGCAGGGGCTCAGCCCCAGCATTTT. It encodes CASSLEAGAQPQHF.

The rearrangement links TRBV7-6 to TRBJ2-3; D is unclear. The CDR3 is 13 residues long. Trimming cost V 5 bases and J 4 bases, with 10 bases left between them. The germline V gene has CDR1 SGHVS and CDR2 FNYEAQ. Here the CDR3 reads CASSPGLPDTQYF. In nucleotides, the CDR3 is TGTGCCAGCAGCCCCGGTCTTCCAGATACGCAGTATTTT.

The J gene is TRBJ1-2, the V gene TRBV7-2; TRBD1 matches 8 bases. Germline trimming cut 5 bases from V and 7 bases from J; bases unmatched to any gene: 12. Germline CDR1 is SGHTA and CDR2 is FQGNSA. There are 15 residues in the CDR3. Written as DNA, the CDR3 is TGTGCCAGCAGCACCGGACAGGGCTGGACGCGTGGCTACACCTTC. Amino acids: CASSTGQGWTRGYTF.

This chain joins TRBV25-1 and TRBJ2-7, with TRBD1 as a possible D gene (6 bases). Germline V gives CDR1 MGHDK, CDR2 SYGVNS. V lost 0 bases, J lost 4 bases, and 16 bases lay in between. The CDR3 runs 16 residues. For the CDR3, the DNA is TGTGCCAGCAGTGAATATTCCGCCGGGACAACTTACGAGCAGTACTTC. This encodes CASSEYSAGTTYEQYF.

This chain uses TRBV14 with TRBJ1-1; D perhaps matches TRBD1 (5 bases). Trimming pared 1 base from V and 5 bases from J, leaving 11 bases between. The CDR3 sequence is 14 residues long. Germline V gene lookup returns CDR1 SGHDN and CDR2 FVKESK. CDR3 bases: TGTGCCAGCAGCCAAGTCCGAGGACAAACTGAAGCTTTCTTT. Protein: CASSQVRGQTEAFF.

The CDR3: CASSWDRGRGYGYTF. The CDR3 bases are TGTGCCAGCAGTTGGGACAGGGGGCGCGGCTATGGCTACACCTTC. The chain is built from TRBV2 and TRBJ1-2; 12 bases fit TRBD1. The CDR3 has 15 amino acids. CDR1 is SNHLY and CDR2 is FYNNEI in the germline V gene. With V trimmed by 5 bases and J by 4 bases, 5 bases remained unmatched.

The chain links TRBV30 to TRBJ1-5; D is ambiguous. The V end lost 0 bases, the J end lost 0 bases, and 21 bases lay between the germline ends. The CDR3 spans 19 residues. Germline V gene sequence: CDR1 GTSNPN, CDR2 SVGIG (reference sequence). The CDR3 reads CAWSVYGGTHRNSNQPQHF. The CDR3 nucleotides are TGTGCCTGGAGTGTATATGGAGGAACCCACCGGAATAGCAATCAGCCCCAGCATTTT.

The chain links TRBV30 to TRBJ1-2; D is perhaps TRBD1 (5 bases). Germline V gene lookup returns CDR1 GTSNPN and CDR2 SVGIG (reference sequence). Trimming took off 4 bases at V and 3 bases at J, with 12 bases between the two ends. The CDR3 totals 13 residues. The CDR3, as DNA: TGTGCCTGGAAGGTAATAGGGGACTATGGCTACACCTTC. Its protein is CAWKVIGDYGYTF.